Presented here are 2 T cell receptor beta chains from one specimen sequenced in a study of T cell changes during pregnancy in multiple sclerosis. TCRdb's copy holds only in-frame clones and misses some; the assay was immunoSEQ multiplex PCR. In the table there are about 40,000 clones, over 80% of which are singletons. The material sequenced was peripheral blood, taken in the first trimester of pregnancy. Source of these receptors: a female donor in good health, enrolled as a control in a pregnancy study.

V usage is TRBV6-4 and J usage is TRBJ1-1; D unclear. This CDR3 comprises 15 residues. V was pared by 9 bases and J by 0 bases, with 17 bases between. Germline V gives CDR1 MRHNA, CDR2 SNTAGT. The CDR3 DNA follows: TGTGCCAGTCACCGGTCTATTACGGTGAACACTGAAGCTTTCTTT. It yields the protein CASHRSITVNTEAFF.

The chain couples TRBV7-2 to TRBJ2-1; TRBD2 agrees at 7 bases. This CDR3 region has 16 residues. V dropped 0 bases and J dropped 1; count of bases not matched to a gene: 3. Germline V gene sequence: CDR1 SGHTA, CDR2 FQGNSA. The DNA of the CDR3 is TGTGCCAGCAGCTTAGCGGGGCGGGGGTCCTACAATGAGCAGTTCTTC. This sequence encodes CASSLAGRGSYNEQFF.